These T cell receptor beta chains were read from a single sample in a study of technical replicates of blood from several donors. Assay: immunoSEQ multiplex PCR; the TCRdb copy retains only in-frame clones and omits some. The sample has nearly 90,000 clones, just under 95% seen once. Sequenced: T cells isolated from PBMCs. Every receptor here comes from a human donor in good health. Both conserved end residues are part of each CDR3. Only part of the rows carry a size: once, few, many, or a class if the clone is expanded.

clone_size	j_call	v_call	cdr3_aa
.	TRBJ1-5	TRBV10-3	CATREGRTQPQHF
.	TRBJ1-5	TRBV28	CASWDTHQPQHF
once	TRBJ2-7	TRBV30	CAWSVPPTDEQYF
.	TRBJ1-1	TRBV4-3	CASGTTGENTEAFF
.	TRBJ2-1	TRBV10-3	CAISENSGRATEQFF
.	TRBJ2-1	TRBV5-4	CASSQPSGTNEQFF
.	TRBJ2-3	TRBV29-1	CSVEGLGDTQYF
.	TRBJ2-4	TRBV4-1	CASSLTIRGSAKNIQYF
.	TRBJ2-1	TRBV19	CASSPGTTSYNEQFF
.	TRBJ2-1	TRBV25-1	CASKGLAGDHEQFF
.	TRBJ1-2	TRBV6-5	CASSPQGNYGYTF
.	TRBJ2-1	TRBV4-2	CASSQDRLAGFLADEQFF
.	TRBJ1-2	TRBV5-4	CASSLGSYGYTF
.	TRBJ2-6	TRBV5-4	CASSFSLPGANVLTF
.	TRBJ2-3	TRBV4-3	CASSQSWQSTDTQYF
.	TRBJ2-7	TRBV11-3	CASSSSGHPYEQYF
.	TRBJ2-1	TRBV7-8	CASSSAGIYNEQFF
.	TRBJ2-1	TRBV19	CASSIASASGSDTGQFF
.	TRBJ2-5	TRBV11-2	CASSLVGAIKETQYF
.	TRBJ2-7	TRBV7-3	CASSLFGPTYEQYF
.	TRBJ2-1	TRBV25-1	CASSGTSGGINEQFF
.	TRBJ1-3	TRBV4-1	CASSQVRSRVAGNTIYF
.	TRBJ2-1	TRBV7-3	CASSFDRNYNEQFF
.	TRBJ2-7	TRBV10-3	CAISDRAPDYEQYF
.	TRBJ2-1	TRBV23-1	CASSQFRTGQYNEQFF
.	TRBJ2-7	TRBV6-5	CASSWGGPYEQYF
.	TRBJ2-7	TRBV19	CASSMPGLGNEQYF
.	TRBJ2-2	TRBV18	CASSPPGQRRPGELFF
.	TRBJ2-7	TRBV4-3	CASSQRTGSYEQYF